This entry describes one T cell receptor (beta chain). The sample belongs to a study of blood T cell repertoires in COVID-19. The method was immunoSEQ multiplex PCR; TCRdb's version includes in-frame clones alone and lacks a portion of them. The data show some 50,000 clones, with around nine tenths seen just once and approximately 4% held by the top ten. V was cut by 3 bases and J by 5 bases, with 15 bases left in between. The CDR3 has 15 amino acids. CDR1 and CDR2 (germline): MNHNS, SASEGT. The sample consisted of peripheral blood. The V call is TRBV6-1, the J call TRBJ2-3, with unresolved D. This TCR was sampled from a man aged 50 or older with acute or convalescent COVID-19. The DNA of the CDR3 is TGTGCCAGCAGTGATCGGTCCCCAAGTCGAGATACGCAGTATTTT. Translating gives CASSDRSPSRDTQYF.